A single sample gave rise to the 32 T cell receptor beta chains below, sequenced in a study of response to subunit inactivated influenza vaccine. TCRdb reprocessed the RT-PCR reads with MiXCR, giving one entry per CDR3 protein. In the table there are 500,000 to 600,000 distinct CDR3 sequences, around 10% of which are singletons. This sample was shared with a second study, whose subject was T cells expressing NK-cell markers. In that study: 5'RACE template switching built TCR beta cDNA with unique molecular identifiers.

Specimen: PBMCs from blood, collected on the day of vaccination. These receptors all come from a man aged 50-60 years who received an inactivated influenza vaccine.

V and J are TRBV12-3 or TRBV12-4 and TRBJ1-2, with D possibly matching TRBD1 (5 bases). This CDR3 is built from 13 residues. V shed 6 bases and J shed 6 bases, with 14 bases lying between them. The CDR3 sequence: CASSPWGGDGYTF. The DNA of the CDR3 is TGTGCCAGCAGCCCGTGGGGCGGGGATGGCTACACCTTC.

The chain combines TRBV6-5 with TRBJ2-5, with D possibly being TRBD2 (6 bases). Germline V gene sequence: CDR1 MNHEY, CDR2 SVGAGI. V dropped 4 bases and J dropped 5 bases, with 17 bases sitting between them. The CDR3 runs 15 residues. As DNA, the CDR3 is TGTGCCAGCAGTTCCCAGGCATCCCGGGGGGAGACCCAGTACTTC. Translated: CASSSQASRGETQYF.

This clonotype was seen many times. CDR3 DNA sequence: TGTGCCAGCAGAGACCGGCAAAAACTGTTTTTT. Protein sequence: CASRDRQKLFF. The chain uses TRBV6-5 and TRBJ1-4; the D is unclear. The CDR3 sequence is 11 residues long. In germline, CDR1 is MNHEY, CDR2 SVGAGI. V lost 6 bases, J lost 9 bases, and 8 bases lay in between.

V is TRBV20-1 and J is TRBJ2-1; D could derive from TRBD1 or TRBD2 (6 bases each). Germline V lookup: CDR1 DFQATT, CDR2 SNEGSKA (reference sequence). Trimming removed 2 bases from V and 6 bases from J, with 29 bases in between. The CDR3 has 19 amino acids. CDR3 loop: CSARIRAPRRGRYPNEQFF. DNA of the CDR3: TGCAGTGCTAGAATACGGGCCCCGAGAAGGGGGAGGTACCCCAATGAGCAGTTCTTC.

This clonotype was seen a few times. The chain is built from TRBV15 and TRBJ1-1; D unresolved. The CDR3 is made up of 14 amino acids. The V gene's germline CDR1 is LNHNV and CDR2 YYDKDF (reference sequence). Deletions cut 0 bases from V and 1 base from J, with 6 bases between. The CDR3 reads CATSREAANTEAFF. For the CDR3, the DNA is TGTGCCACCAGCAGAGAGGCAGCGAACACTGAAGCTTTCTTT.

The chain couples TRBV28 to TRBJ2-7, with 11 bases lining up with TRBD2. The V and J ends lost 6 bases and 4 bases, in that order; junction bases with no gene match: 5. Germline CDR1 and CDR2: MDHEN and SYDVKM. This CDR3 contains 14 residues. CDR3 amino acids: CASRITSGSYEQYF. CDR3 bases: TGTGCCAGCAGAATAACTAGCGGGAGTTACGAGCAGTACTTC.

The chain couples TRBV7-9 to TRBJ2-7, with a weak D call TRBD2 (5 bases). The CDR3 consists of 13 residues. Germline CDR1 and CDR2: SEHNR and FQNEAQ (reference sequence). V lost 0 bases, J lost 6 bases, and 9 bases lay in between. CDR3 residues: CASSLAGELEQYF. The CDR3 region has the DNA TGTGCCAGCAGCTTAGCGGGAGAGCTCGAGCAGTACTTC.

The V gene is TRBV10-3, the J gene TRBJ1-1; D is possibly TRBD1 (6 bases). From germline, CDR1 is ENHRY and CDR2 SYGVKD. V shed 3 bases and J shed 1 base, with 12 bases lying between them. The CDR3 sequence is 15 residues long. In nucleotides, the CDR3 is TGTGCCATCAGTGACCGACAGACAGGGAACACTGAAGCTTTCTTT. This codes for CAISDRQTGNTEAFF.

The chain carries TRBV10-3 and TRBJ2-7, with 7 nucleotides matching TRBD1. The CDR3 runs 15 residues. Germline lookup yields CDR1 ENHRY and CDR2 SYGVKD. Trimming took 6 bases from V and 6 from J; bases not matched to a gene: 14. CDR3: CAIRTDRADVREQYF. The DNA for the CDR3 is TGTGCCATCAGAACCGACAGGGCGGATGTTCGCGAGCAGTACTTC.

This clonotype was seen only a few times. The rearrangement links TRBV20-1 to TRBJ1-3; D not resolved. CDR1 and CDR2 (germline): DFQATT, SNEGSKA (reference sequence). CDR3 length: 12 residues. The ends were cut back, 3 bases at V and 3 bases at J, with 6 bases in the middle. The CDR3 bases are TGCAGTGCTAGGGCAGGTGGAAACACCATATATTTT. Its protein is CSARAGGNTIYF.

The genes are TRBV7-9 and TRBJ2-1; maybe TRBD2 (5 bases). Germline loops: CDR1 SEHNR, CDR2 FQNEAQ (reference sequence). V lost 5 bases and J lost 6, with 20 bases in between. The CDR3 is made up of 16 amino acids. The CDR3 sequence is CASSHKKTGIINEQFF. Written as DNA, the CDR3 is TGTGCCAGCAGCCATAAGAAAACGGGGATAATCAATGAGCAGTTCTTC.

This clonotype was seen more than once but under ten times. The CDR3 sequence: CASSEQTARVYEQYF. In DNA form, the CDR3 reads TGTGCCAGCAGTGAACAAACAGCGAGAGTCTACGAGCAGTACTTC. The chain combines TRBV6-1 with TRBJ2-7; D gene unclear. The CDR3 totals 15 residues. Trimming pared 2 bases from V and 3 bases from J, leaving 14 bases between. Germline-derived CDR1 and CDR2 are MNHNS and SASEGT.

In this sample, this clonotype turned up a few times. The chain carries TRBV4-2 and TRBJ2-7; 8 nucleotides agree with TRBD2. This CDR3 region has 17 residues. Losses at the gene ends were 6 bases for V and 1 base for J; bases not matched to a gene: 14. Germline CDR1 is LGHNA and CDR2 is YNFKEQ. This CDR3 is CASSLTAERGSSYEQYF. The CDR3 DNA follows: TGTGCCAGCAGTCTGACGGCCGAGCGGGGGAGTTCCTACGAGCAGTACTTC.

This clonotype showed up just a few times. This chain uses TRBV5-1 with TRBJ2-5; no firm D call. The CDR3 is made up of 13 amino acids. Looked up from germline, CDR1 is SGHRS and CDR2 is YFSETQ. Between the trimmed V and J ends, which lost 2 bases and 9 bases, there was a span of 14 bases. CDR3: CASSFDRPEAQYF. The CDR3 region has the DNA TGCGCCAGCAGCTTTGACCGCCCGGAAGCCCAGTACTTC. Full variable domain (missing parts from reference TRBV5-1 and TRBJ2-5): KAGVTQTPRYLIKTRGQQVTLSCSPISGHRSVSWYQQTPGQGLQFLFEYFSETQRNKGNFPGRFSGRQFSNSRSEMNVSTLELGDSALYLCASSFDRPEAQYFGPGTRLLVL.

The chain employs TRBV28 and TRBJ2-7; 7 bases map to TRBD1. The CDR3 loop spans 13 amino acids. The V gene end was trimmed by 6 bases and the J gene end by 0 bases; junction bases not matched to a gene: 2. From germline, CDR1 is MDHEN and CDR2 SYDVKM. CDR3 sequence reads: CASRGTVSYEQYF. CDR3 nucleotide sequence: TGTGCCAGCAGAGGGACAGTCTCCTACGAGCAGTACTTC.

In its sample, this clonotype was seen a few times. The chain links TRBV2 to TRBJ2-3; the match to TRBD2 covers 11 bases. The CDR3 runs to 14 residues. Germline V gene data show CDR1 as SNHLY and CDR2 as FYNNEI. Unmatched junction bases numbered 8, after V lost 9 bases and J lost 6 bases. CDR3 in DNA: TGTGCCAGTCATAGCGGGAGGGCCGGGGATACGCAGTATTTT. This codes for CASHSGRAGDTQYF. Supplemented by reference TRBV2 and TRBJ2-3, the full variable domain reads EPEVTQTPSHQVTQMGQEVILRCVPISNHLYFYWYRQILGQKVEFLVSFYNNEISEKSEIFDDQFSVERPDGSNFTLKIRSTKLEDSAMYFCASHSGRAGDTQYFGPGTRLTVL.

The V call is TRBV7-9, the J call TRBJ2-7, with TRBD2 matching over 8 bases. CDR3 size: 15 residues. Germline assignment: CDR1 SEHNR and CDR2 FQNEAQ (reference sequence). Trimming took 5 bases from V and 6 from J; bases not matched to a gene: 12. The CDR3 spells CASSPPGAGGGEQYF. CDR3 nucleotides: TGTGCCAGCAGCCCCCCAGGTGCGGGAGGTGGCGAGCAGTACTTC.

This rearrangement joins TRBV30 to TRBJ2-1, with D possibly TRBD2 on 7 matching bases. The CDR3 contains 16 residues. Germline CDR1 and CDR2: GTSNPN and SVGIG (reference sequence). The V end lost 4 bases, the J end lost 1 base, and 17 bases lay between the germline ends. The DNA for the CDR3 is TGTGCCTGGACGGGGGGCGGGAGCGGGTCCTACAATGAGCAGTTCTTC. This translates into CAWTGGGSGSYNEQFF.

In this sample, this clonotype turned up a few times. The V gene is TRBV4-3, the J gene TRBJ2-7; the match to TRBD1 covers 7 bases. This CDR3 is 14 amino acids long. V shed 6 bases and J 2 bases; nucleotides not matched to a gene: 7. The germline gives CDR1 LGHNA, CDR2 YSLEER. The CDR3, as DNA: TGCGCCAGCAGACCAAGTCAGGGGGCCTACGAGCAGTACTTC. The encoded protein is CASRPSQGAYEQYF.

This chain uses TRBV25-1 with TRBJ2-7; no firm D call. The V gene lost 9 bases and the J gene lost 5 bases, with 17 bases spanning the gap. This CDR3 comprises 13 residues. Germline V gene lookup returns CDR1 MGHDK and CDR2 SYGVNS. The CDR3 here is CASHHDTADEQYF. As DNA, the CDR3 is TGTGCCAGTCACCACGATACGGCGGACGAGCAGTACTTC.

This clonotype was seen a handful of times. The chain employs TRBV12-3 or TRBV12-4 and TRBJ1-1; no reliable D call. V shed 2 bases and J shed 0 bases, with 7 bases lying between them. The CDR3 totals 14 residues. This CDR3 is CASSLYPMNTEAFF. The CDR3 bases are TGTGCCAGCAGTTTATACCCAATGAACACTGAAGCTTTCTTT.

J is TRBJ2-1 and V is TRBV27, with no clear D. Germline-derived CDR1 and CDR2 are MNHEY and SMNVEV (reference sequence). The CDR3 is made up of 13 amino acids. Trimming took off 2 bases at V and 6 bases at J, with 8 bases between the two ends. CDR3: CASSLGPPNEQFF. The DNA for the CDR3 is TGTGCCAGCAGTTTAGGACCACCCAATGAGCAGTTCTTC.

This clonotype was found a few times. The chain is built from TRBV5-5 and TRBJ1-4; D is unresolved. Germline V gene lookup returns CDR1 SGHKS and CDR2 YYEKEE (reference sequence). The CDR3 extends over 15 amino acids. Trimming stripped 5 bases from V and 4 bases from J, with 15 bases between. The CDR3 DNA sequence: TGTGCCAGCAGTCCCGTCGGAGGGCGTAATGAAAAACTGTTTTTT. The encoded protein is CASSPVGGRNEKLFF.

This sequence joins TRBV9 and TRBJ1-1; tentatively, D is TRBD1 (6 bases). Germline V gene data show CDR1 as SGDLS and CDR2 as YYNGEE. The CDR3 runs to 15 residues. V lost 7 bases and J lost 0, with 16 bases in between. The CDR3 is CASAPWGAMNTEAFF. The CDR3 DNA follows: TGTGCCAGCGCACCTTGGGGGGCGATGAACACTGAAGCTTTCTTT.

The CDR3 protein is CASSYSLAGGPVEQFF. The CDR3 DNA reads as TGTGCCAGCAGTTACTCACTAGCGGGGGGGCCCGTTGAGCAGTTCTTC. This chain uses TRBV6-5 with TRBJ2-1; 13 bases map to TRBD2. V was pared by 0 bases and J by 9 bases, with 5 bases of the junction left unmatched. CDR3 size: 16 residues. Germline assignment: CDR1 MNHEY and CDR2 SVGAGI.

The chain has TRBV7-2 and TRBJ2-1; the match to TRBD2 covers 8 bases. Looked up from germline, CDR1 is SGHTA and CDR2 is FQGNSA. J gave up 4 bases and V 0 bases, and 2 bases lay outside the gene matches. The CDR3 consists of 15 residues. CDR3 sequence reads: CASSLAAGVYNEQFF. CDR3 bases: TGTGCCAGCAGCTTAGCAGCGGGGGTATACAATGAGCAGTTCTTC.

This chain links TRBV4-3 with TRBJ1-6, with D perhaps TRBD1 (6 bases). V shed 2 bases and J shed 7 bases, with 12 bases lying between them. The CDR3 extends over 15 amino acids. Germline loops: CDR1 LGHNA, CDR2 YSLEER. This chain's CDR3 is CASSQTSGVNSPLHF. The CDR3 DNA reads TGCGCCAGCAGCCAAACCTCAGGGGTCAATTCACCCCTCCACTTT.

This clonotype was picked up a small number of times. CDR3 loop: CASSLVGYTDTQYF. In DNA form, the CDR3 reads TGTGCCAGCAGCTTAGTTGGATACACAGATACGCAGTATTTT. The V and J genes are TRBV7-9 and TRBJ2-3; D gene ambiguous. The CDR3 is made up of 14 amino acids. The germline gives CDR1 SEHNR, CDR2 FQNEAQ (reference sequence). Trimming stripped 1 base from V and 2 bases from J, with 7 bases between.

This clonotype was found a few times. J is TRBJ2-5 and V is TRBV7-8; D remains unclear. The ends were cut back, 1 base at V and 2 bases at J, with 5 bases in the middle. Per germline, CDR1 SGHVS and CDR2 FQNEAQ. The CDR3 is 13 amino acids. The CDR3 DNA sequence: TGTGCCAGCAGCTTAGTACTGCAAGAGACCCAGTACTTC. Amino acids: CASSLVLQETQYF.

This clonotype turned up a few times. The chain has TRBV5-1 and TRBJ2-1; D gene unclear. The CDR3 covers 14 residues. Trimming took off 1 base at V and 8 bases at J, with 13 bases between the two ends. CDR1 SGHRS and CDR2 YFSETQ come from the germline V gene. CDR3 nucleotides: TGCGCCAGCAGCTTGTCCCCACCGAATGATGAGCAGTTCTTC. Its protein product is CASSLSPPNDEQFF.

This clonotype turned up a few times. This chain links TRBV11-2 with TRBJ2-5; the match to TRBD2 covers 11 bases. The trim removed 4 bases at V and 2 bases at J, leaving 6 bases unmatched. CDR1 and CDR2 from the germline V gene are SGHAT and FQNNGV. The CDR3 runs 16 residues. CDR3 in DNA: TGTGCCAGCAGCTACAACCTAGCGGGGGGACAAGAGACCCAGTACTTC. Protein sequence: CASSYNLAGGQETQYF.

The CDR3 spells CSAVSGGSFSYNEQFF. The CDR3 DNA follows: TGCAGTGCCGTATCAGGGGGTAGCTTCTCCTACAATGAGCAGTTCTTC. The rearrangement joins TRBV20-1 to TRBJ2-1; 7 positions agree with TRBD1. V lost 6 bases to trimming and J lost 0 bases; unmatched junction nucleotides: 11. Germline V gives CDR1 DFQATT, CDR2 SNEGSKA (reference sequence). The CDR3 loop spans 16 amino acids.